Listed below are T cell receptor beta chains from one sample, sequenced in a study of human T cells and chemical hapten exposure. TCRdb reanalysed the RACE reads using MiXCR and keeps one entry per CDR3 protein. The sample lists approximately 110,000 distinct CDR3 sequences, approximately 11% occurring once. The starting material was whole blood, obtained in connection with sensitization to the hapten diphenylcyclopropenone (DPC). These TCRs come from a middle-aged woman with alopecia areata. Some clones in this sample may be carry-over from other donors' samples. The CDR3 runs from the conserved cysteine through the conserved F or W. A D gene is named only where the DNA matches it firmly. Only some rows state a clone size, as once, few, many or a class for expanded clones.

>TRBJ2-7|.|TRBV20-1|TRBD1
TGCAGTGCCCTGGGACAGGTTGCTACATACTTC
CSALGQVATYF
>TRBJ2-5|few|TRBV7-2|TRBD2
TGTGCCAGCAGCCCGACTAGCGGGAGGGGAGAGACCCAGTACTTC
CASSPTSGRGETQYF
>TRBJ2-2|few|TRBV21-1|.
TGTGCCAGCAGGGAGGGACACCGGAACACCGGGGAGCTGTTTTTT
CASREGHRNTGELFF
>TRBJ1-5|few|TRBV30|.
TGTGCCTGGGACAGTAATAATCAGCCCCAGCATTTT
CAWDSNNQPQHF
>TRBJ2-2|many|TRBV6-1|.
TGTGCCAGCAAGGATAACTCCGGGGAGCTGTTTTTT
CASKDNSGELFF
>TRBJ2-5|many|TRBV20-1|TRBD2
TGCAGTGCTAGAGAGATAGGCGGGAGGGCCCAAGAGACCCAGTACTTC
CSAREIGGRAQETQYF
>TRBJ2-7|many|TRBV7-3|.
TGTGCCAGCAGCTTACTCAGGGTGGAGCAGTACTTC
CASSLLRVEQYF
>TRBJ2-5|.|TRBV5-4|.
TGTGCCAGCAGCTTGGATCGGGCGGGGACCCAGTACTTC
CASSLDRAGTQYF
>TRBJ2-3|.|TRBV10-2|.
TGCGCCGCGGCGGTTGTGGATACGCAGTATTTT
CAAAVVDTQYF
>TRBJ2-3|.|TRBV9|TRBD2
TGTGCCAGCAGCGCGACTAGCGGGGGGGTAAGGACAGATACGCAGTATTTT
CASSATSGGVRTDTQYF
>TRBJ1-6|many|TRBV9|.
TGTGCCAGCAGCGTAGGGAGGGCAGGGATCTCACCCCTCCACTTT
CASSVGRAGISPLHF
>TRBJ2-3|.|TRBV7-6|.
TGTGCCAGCAGCTTAGGGAAGGCGGGCACAGATACGCAGTATTTT
CASSLGKAGTDTQYF
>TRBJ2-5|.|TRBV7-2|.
TGTGCCAGCAGCTTAGGAGGGGTCGAGACCCAGTACTTC
CASSLGGVETQYF
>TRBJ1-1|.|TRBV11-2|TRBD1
TGTGCCAGCAGCAAGAGGACAGGGGAGAACACTGAAGCTTTCTTT
CASSKRTGENTEAFF
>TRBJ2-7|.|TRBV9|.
TGTGCCAGCAGCGTCGGGGACACCCACTACGAGCAGTACTTC
CASSVGDTHYEQYF
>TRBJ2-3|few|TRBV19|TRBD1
TGTGCCAGTAGTCACCCGGGACAGAGCACAGATACGCAGTATTTT
CASSHPGQSTDTQYF
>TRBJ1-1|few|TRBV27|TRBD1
TGTGCCAGCAGTCGTTACAGGGGGCGCGGGACTGAAGCTTTCTTT
CASSRYRGRGTEAFF
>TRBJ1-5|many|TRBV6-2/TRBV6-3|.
TGTGCCAGCAGTTACCCCGCCAGGTGGGGCAATCAGCCCCAGCATTTT
CASSYPARWGNQPQHF
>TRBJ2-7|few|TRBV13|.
TGTGCCAGCAGCGCAAGACTCCTGAGCTCCTACGAGCAGTACTTC
CASSARLLSSYEQYF
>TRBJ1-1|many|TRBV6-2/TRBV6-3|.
TGTGCCAGCAGTTACTTCGGGGGCAGGGTTGGCACTGAAGCTTTCTTT
CASSYFGGRVGTEAFF
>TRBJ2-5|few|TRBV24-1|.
TGTGCCACCAGTGATCCTCGTGGGGGAGAGACCCAGTACTTC
CATSDPRGGETQYF
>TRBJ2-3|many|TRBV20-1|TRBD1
TGCAGTGCTAGAGCCCGGACAGGTTCGAGCACAGATACGCAGTATTTT
CSARARTGSSTDTQYF
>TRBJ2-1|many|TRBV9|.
TGTGCCAGCAGCGCGGGGTCCTACAATGAGCAGTTCTTC
CASSAGSYNEQFF
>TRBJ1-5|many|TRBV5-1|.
TGCGCCAGCAGCCCGGAAGGCGGTCAGCCCCAGCATTTT
CASSPEGGQPQHF
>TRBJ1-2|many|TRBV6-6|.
TGTGCCAGCAGATTCGACAGCAACTATGGCTACACCTTC
CASRFDSNYGYTF
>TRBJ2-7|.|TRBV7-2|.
TGTGCCAGCAGCCCAGGTGTCGGACCCTACGAGCAGTACTTC
CASSPGVGPYEQYF
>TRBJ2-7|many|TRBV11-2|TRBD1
TGTGCCAGCAGCGCGAACCGGGACAGGAGATCGGGGCAGTACTTC
CASSANRDRRSGQYF
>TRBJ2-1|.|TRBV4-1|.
TGCGCCAGCAGCCGATTACTAGCCGAAAGCTCCTACAATGAGCAGTTCTTC
CASSRLLAESSYNEQFF
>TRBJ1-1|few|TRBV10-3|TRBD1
TGTGCCATCAGTGAGACCGGGACAGGGAACACTGAAGCTTTCTTT
CAISETGTGNTEAFF
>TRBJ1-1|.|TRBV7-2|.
TGTGCCAGCAGCTTAGCGGCAGGGTTGAACACTGAAGCTTTCTTT
CASSLAAGLNTEAFF
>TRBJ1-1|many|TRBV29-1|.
TGCAGCGTTCCGACAGTAACTAACACTGAAGCTTTCTTT
CSVPTVTNTEAFF
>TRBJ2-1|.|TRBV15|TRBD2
TGTGCCACCAGCAGAGGTCAACTAGCGGGAGGATACAATGAGCAGTTCTTC
CATSRGQLAGGYNEQFF
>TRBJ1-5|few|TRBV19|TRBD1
TGTGCCAGTAGTGACTTAGGACAGGGGGTTGGGCCCCAGCATTTT
CASSDLGQGVGPQHF
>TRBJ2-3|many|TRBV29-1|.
TGCAGCGTCCACGACCCCCAAAAGGCAGATACGCAGTATTTT
CSVHDPQKADTQYF
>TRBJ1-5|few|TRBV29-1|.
TGCAGCGTTGAAAGTGGAGGGAATCAGCCCCAGCATTTT
CSVESGGNQPQHF
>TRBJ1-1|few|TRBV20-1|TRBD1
TGCAGTGCGTCCAGCAGGGGGGAAACTGAAGCTTTCTTT
CSASSRGETEAFF
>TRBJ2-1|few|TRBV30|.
TGTGCCTGGAGTGCTGGAACAGAGCAGTTCTTC
CAWSAGTEQFF
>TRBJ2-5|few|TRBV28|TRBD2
TGTGCCAGCAGTTCCGGGACTAGCGGGAGAAAAGGGGGCCAAGAGACCCAGTACTTC
CASSSGTSGRKGGQETQYF
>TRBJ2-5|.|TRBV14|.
TGTGCCAGCAGCCAAGGAATCAGGGTAGAGACCCAGTACTTC
CASSQGIRVETQYF
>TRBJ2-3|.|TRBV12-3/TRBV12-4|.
TGTGCCAGCAGCCTCCATCCCCGGTCGGGCACAGATACGCAGTATTTT
CASSLHPRSGTDTQYF
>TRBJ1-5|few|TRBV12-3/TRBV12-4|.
TGTGCCAGCAGCACGACAGTTTTAAGGCAGCCCCAGCATTTT
CASSTTVLRQPQHF